This TCR beta chain was sequenced for a study of OX40 agonist ivuxolimab in advanced cancers. Study-level information: Patients receiving dose escalation had hepatocellular carcinoma, melanoma, renal cell or head and neck cancer. Partial responses were observed in three patients, of whom one had hepatocellular carcinoma and two had cutaneous melanoma. A history of anti-PD-1, anti-PD-L1 or anti-CTLA-4 therapy was acceptable, and roughly 40% had some.

Turning to this clone: The antigen remains unidentified.

Broader study findings: There was clonal expansion of CD4+ and CD8+ blood T cells by week 6 at 0.1 to 3.0 mg/kg.

This table comes from immunoSEQ multiplex PCR, and its TCRdb copy is limited to in-frame clones, with some not included. The data show fewer than 20,000 clones, around 78% seen once. This receptor was obtained from an adult with an advanced solid tumor such as melanoma, head and neck, liver or kidney cancer. The source material was CD4+ or CD8+ T cells sorted from blood, sampled in a trial of the OX40 agonist ivuxolimab.

The CDR3 DNA sequence: TGTGCCACCAAACGGATCTCTGGGGCCAACGTCCTGACTTTC. Protein product: CATKRISGANVLTF. The genes are TRBV2 and TRBJ2-6; D uncertain. The CDR3 has 14 amino acids. Looked up from germline, CDR1 is SNHLY and CDR2 is FYNNEI. Trimming cost V 10 bases and J 0 bases, with 10 bases left between them.